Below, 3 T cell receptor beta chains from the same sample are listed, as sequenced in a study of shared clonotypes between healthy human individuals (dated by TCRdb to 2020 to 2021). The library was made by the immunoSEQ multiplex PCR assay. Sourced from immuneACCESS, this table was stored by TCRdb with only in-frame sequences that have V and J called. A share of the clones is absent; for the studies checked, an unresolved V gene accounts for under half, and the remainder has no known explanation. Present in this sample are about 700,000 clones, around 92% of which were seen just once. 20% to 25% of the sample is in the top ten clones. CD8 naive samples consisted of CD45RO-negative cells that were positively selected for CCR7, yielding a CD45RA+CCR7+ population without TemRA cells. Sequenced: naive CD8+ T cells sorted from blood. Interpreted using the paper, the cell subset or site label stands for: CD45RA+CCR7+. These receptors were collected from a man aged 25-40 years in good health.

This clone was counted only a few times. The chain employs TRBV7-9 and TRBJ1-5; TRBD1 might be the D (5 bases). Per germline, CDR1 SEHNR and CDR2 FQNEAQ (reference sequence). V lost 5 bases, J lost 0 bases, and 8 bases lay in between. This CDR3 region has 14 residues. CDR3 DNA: TGTGCCAGCAGCCGACAGTCTAGCAATCAGCCCCAGCATTTT. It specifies CASSRQSSNQPQHF. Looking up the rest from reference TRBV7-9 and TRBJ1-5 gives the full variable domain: DTGVSQNPRHKITKRGQNVTFRCDPISEHNRLYWYRQTLGQGPEFLTYFQNEAQLEKSRLLSDRFSAERPKGSFSTLEIQRTEQGDSAMYLCASSRQSSNQPQHFGDGTRLSIL.

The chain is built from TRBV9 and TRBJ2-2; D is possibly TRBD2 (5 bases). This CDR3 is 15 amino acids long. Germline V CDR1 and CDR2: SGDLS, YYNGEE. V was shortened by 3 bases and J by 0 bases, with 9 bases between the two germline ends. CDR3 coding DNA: TGTGCCAGCAGCGGGAGGAATGCGAACACCGGGGAGCTGTTTTTT. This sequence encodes CASSGRNANTGELFF. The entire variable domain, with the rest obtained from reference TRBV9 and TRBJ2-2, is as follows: DSGVTQTPKHLITATGQRVTLRCSPRSGDLSVYWYQQSLDQGLQFLIQYYNGEERAKGNILERFSAQQFPDLHSELNLSSLELGDSALYFCASSGRNANTGELFFGEGSRLTVL.

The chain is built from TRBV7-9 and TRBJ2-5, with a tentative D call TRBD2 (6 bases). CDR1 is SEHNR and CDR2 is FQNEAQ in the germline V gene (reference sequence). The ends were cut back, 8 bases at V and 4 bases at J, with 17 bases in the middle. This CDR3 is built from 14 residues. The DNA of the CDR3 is TGTGCCAGCGTGTATGGGGAGGCGGGAGAGACCCAGTACTTC. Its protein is CASVYGEAGETQYF. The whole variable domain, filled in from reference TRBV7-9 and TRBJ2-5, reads DTGVSQNPRHKITKRGQNVTFRCDPISEHNRLYWYRQTLGQGPEFLTYFQNEAQLEKSRLLSDRFSAERPKGSFSTLEIQRTEQGDSAMYLCASVYGEAGETQYFGPGTRLLVL.